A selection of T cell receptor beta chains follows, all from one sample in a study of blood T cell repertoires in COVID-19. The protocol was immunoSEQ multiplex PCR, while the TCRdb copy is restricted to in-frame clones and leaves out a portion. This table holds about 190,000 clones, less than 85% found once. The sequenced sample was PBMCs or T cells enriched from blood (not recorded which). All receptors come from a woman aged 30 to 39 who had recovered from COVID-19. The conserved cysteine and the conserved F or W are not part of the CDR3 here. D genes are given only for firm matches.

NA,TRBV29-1,SVPAGGVYGYT
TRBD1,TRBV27,ASSYTGTGVHGYT
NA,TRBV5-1,ASSPALEADTQY
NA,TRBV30,AWGDDSPNEKLF
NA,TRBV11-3,ASSGRATGELF
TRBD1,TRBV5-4,ASSPEPGQFNEKLF
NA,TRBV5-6,ASNPRGGGTEAF
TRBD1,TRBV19,ASTPTGTGGHGYT
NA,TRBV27,ASSSNYNSPLH
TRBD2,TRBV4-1,ASSQGWRTSGDNEQF